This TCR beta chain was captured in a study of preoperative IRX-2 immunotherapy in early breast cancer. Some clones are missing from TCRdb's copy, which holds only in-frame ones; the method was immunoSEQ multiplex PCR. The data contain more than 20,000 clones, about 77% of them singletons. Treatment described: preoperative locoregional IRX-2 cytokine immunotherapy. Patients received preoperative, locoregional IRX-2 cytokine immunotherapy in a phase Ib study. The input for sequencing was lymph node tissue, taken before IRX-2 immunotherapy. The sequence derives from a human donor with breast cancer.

CDR3 DNA: TGTGCCAGCAGCTTCTCGGGGGCTAGCACAGATACGCAGTATTTT. Encoded protein: CASSFSGASTDTQYF. This chain uses TRBV7-7 with TRBJ2-3; possibly TRBD1 or TRBD2 for D (6 bases each). Germline values: CDR1 SSHAT, CDR2 FNYEAQ (reference sequence). Trimming removed 3 bases from V and 0 bases from J, with 10 bases in between. CDR3 size: 15 residues.